This is a list of T cell receptor beta chains from one sample in a study of technical replicates of blood from a handful of donors. Data came from immunoSEQ multiplex PCR; TCRdb stores just in-frame clones and leaves some out. Among just over 70,000 clones listed, around 96% were seen once. Sequenced input: T cells isolated from PBMCs. These receptors all come from a human donor in good health. Both conserved end residues are part of each CDR3. A D gene is named only where the DNA matches it firmly. Expanded clones get a size class; other rows say once, few or many, or leave the size out.

V gene: TRBV2
CDR3 length: 15
clone size: .
D gene: TRBD2
J gene: TRBJ2-1
CDR3 DNA: TGTGCCAGCAGTGAACAACTAGCGGGATTAGTTGAGCAGTTCTTC
CDR3 protein: CASSEQLAGLVEQFF

V gene: TRBV11-2
CDR3 length: 14
clone size: .
D gene: .
J gene: TRBJ2-2
CDR3 DNA: TGTGCCAGCAACAATTTCCGGGGTACCGGGGAGCTGTTTTTT
CDR3 protein: CASNNFRGTGELFF

V gene: TRBV28
CDR3 length: 16
clone size: .
D gene: TRBD2
J gene: TRBJ2-1
CDR3 DNA: TGTGCCAGCATCAGCGGGAGCACCAACTCCTACAATGAGCAGTTCTTC
CDR3 protein: CASISGSTNSYNEQFF

V gene: TRBV4-1
CDR3 length: 16
clone size: .
D gene: TRBD2
J gene: TRBJ2-2
CDR3 DNA: TGCGCCAGCAGCCAACTGAGGACTAGTGATACCGGGGAGCTGTTTTTT
CDR3 protein: CASSQLRTSDTGELFF

V gene: TRBV14
CDR3 length: 16
clone size: .
D gene: TRBD2
J gene: TRBJ2-1
CDR3 DNA: TGTGCCAGCAGCCAAGATCCTAGCGGGTGGGGCAATGAGCAGTTCTTC
CDR3 protein: CASSQDPSGWGNEQFF

V gene: TRBV19
CDR3 length: 18
clone size: .
D gene: TRBD1
J gene: TRBJ2-2
CDR3 DNA: TGTGCCAGTAGTATACCCGAAACCGGGACAGGGAACACCGGGGAGCTGTTTTTT
CDR3 protein: CASSIPETGTGNTGELFF

V gene: TRBV5-1
CDR3 length: 12
clone size: .
D gene: .
J gene: TRBJ2-7
CDR3 DNA: TGCGCCAGCAGCCCCCAGGGGTACGAGCAGTACTTC
CDR3 protein: CASSPQGYEQYF

V gene: TRBV19
CDR3 length: 13
clone size: .
D gene: TRBD1
J gene: TRBJ2-7
CDR3 DNA: TGTGCCAGTAGCCGGGACAGGGTTGGGGAGCAGTACTTC
CDR3 protein: CASSRDRVGEQYF

V gene: TRBV11-3
CDR3 length: 13
clone size: .
D gene: TRBD1
J gene: TRBJ2-1
CDR3 DNA: TGTGCCAGCAGCACACAGGGGGCGACTGAGCAGTTCTTC
CDR3 protein: CASSTQGATEQFF

V gene: TRBV7-2
CDR3 length: 15
clone size: .
D gene: TRBD2
J gene: TRBJ2-7
CDR3 DNA: TGTGCCAGCAGTCCGCGCGCGGGGGGAACCTACGAGCAGTACTTC
CDR3 protein: CASSPRAGGTYEQYF

V gene: TRBV9
CDR3 length: 16
clone size: .
D gene: .
J gene: TRBJ2-1
CDR3 DNA: TGTGCCAGCAGCGCACCGGCTGGGGGGGGGCTCCATGAGCAGTTCTTC
CDR3 protein: CASSAPAGGGLHEQFF

V gene: TRBV19
CDR3 length: 15
clone size: .
D gene: .
J gene: TRBJ1-1
CDR3 DNA: TGTGCCAGTAGAACCTATATGGCAGGGGACACTGAAGCTTTCTTT
CDR3 protein: CASRTYMAGDTEAFF

V gene: TRBV15
CDR3 length: 14
clone size: .
D gene: TRBD1
J gene: TRBJ2-5
CDR3 DNA: TGTGCCACTCGAAGGGACAGGTCCTGGGAGACCCAGTACTTC
CDR3 protein: CATRRDRSWETQYF

V gene: TRBV28
CDR3 length: 16
clone size: .
D gene: .
J gene: TRBJ2-3
CDR3 DNA: TGTGCCAGCAGTTTAGTATTTAAGGGGGTCACAGATACGCAGTATTTT
CDR3 protein: CASSLVFKGVTDTQYF

V gene: TRBV4-3
CDR3 length: 17
clone size: .
D gene: .
J gene: TRBJ2-2
CDR3 DNA: TGCGCCAGCAGCCACGAGCGGAATGACGTGAACACCGGGGAGCTGTTTTTT
CDR3 protein: CASSHERNDVNTGELFF

V gene: TRBV2
CDR3 length: 14
clone size: .
D gene: TRBD1
J gene: TRBJ2-7
CDR3 DNA: TGTGCCAGCAGTGCGGGACAGGGGTTCTACGAGCAGTACTTC
CDR3 protein: CASSAGQGFYEQYF

V gene: TRBV6-5
CDR3 length: 14
clone size: few
D gene: .
J gene: TRBJ1-2
CDR3 DNA: TGTGCCAGCAGCCCCGGCCCAGGGGAAAGGGGCTACACCTTC
CDR3 protein: CASSPGPGERGYTF

V gene: TRBV13
CDR3 length: 17
clone size: .
D gene: TRBD1
J gene: TRBJ2-7
CDR3 DNA: TGTGCCAGCAGCTTAGGTCACCCTCGACAGGGCTCCTACGAGCAGTACTTC
CDR3 protein: CASSLGHPRQGSYEQYF

V gene: TRBV29-1
CDR3 length: 13
clone size: .
D gene: TRBD1
J gene: TRBJ2-5
CDR3 DNA: TGCAGCGTAGACCCGGGACAGCAAGAGACCCAGTACTTC
CDR3 protein: CSVDPGQQETQYF

V gene: TRBV29-1
CDR3 length: 11
clone size: .
D gene: .
J gene: TRBJ2-7
CDR3 DNA: TGCAGCGTCGGCGGACTCAGTGAGCAGTACTTC
CDR3 protein: CSVGGLSEQYF

V gene: TRBV27
CDR3 length: 14
clone size: .
D gene: .
J gene: TRBJ2-7
CDR3 DNA: TGTGCCAGTGCCCCCGGGACACGTTTCTACGAGCAGTACTTC
CDR3 protein: CASAPGTRFYEQYF

V gene: TRBV7-8
CDR3 length: 17
clone size: once
D gene: .
J gene: TRBJ1-3
CDR3 DNA: TGTGCCAGCAGCTTATTTGGGGCCCAAGCTTCTGGAAACACCATATATTTT
CDR3 protein: CASSLFGAQASGNTIYF

V gene: TRBV27
CDR3 length: 14
clone size: .
D gene: TRBD1
J gene: TRBJ2-2
CDR3 DNA: TGTGCCAGCAGTTGGACAGGGGGCCTGAGGGAGCTGTTTTTT
CDR3 protein: CASSWTGGLRELFF

V gene: TRBV7-6
CDR3 length: 15
clone size: .
D gene: .
J gene: TRBJ1-4
CDR3 DNA: TGTGCCAGCAGCCCTTCAGGGTTAACTAATGAAAAACTGTTTTTT
CDR3 protein: CASSPSGLTNEKLFF

V gene: TRBV5-1
CDR3 length: 14
clone size: .
D gene: .
J gene: TRBJ2-7
CDR3 DNA: TGCGCCAGCAGCTTGTTCGACAGTACCTACGAGCAGTACTTC
CDR3 protein: CASSLFDSTYEQYF

V gene: TRBV9
CDR3 length: 14
clone size: .
D gene: .
J gene: TRBJ1-2
CDR3 DNA: TGTGCCAGCAGCGTAGCCGGAGGTAACTATGGCTACACCTTC
CDR3 protein: CASSVAGGNYGYTF

V gene: TRBV5-1
CDR3 length: 16
clone size: .
D gene: TRBD2
J gene: TRBJ2-5
CDR3 DNA: TGCGCCAGCAGCCTGGGACTAGCGGGAGGGCAAGAGACCCAGTACTTC
CDR3 protein: CASSLGLAGGQETQYF

V gene: TRBV7-2
CDR3 length: 15
clone size: .
D gene: TRBD1
J gene: TRBJ1-4
CDR3 DNA: TGTGCCAGCAGCAATGACAGGGAATTCGGGACGAAACTGTTTTTT
CDR3 protein: CASSNDREFGTKLFF

V gene: TRBV11-3
CDR3 length: 15
clone size: .
D gene: TRBD2
J gene: TRBJ2-1
CDR3 DNA: TGTGCCAGCAGCTCTGAGCGGGAGGGCCAGAATGAGCAGTTCTTC
CDR3 protein: CASSSEREGQNEQFF

V gene: TRBV18
CDR3 length: 16
clone size: .
D gene: .
J gene: TRBJ1-3
CDR3 DNA: TGTGCCAGCTCACCACGTGACAGGAGCTCTGGAAACACCATATATTTT
CDR3 protein: CASSPRDRSSGNTIYF

V gene: TRBV13
CDR3 length: 15
clone size: .
D gene: TRBD2
J gene: TRBJ2-3
CDR3 DNA: TGTGCCAGCAGCTCCACTAGCGGGAGGACAGATACGCAGTATTTT
CDR3 protein: CASSSTSGRTDTQYF

V gene: TRBV28
CDR3 length: 13
clone size: .
D gene: TRBD2
J gene: TRBJ2-1
CDR3 DNA: TGTGCCAGCGTGGGAGGGCCACGTAATGAGCAGTTCTTC
CDR3 protein: CASVGGPRNEQFF

V gene: TRBV9
CDR3 length: 15
clone size: .
D gene: TRBD1
J gene: TRBJ2-7
CDR3 DNA: TGTGCCAGCAGCTCAGCCGGGACAGGGAGGGGCGAGCAGTACTTC
CDR3 protein: CASSSAGTGRGEQYF

V gene: TRBV4-1
CDR3 length: 15
clone size: .
D gene: .
J gene: TRBJ2-7
CDR3 DNA: TGCGCCAGCAGCCAAGATCCGGGCAGGGTCTACGAGCAGTACTTC
CDR3 protein: CASSQDPGRVYEQYF

V gene: TRBV7-3
CDR3 length: 18
clone size: .
D gene: TRBD2
J gene: TRBJ2-7
CDR3 DNA: TGTGCCAGCAGCCCTGCGGGACTAGCGGGAGGAAATCCCTACGAGCAGTACTTC
CDR3 protein: CASSPAGLAGGNPYEQYF

V gene: TRBV4-1
CDR3 length: 16
clone size: .
D gene: .
J gene: TRBJ1-2
CDR3 DNA: TGCGCCAGCAGCCATTCCGCCGGGACACTCGGATATGGCTACACCTTC
CDR3 protein: CASSHSAGTLGYGYTF

V gene: TRBV19
CDR3 length: 14
clone size: .
D gene: TRBD2
J gene: TRBJ2-2
CDR3 DNA: TGTGCCAGTATCTGGGGGGGAGATGCCGGGGAGCTGTTTTTT
CDR3 protein: CASIWGGDAGELFF

V gene: TRBV7-9
CDR3 length: 15
clone size: .
D gene: TRBD2
J gene: TRBJ2-7
CDR3 DNA: TGTGCCAGCAGCTTAGATAGGCTAGCGGGAGCCGAGCAGTACTTC
CDR3 protein: CASSLDRLAGAEQYF

V gene: TRBV6-5
CDR3 length: 13
clone size: .
D gene: .
J gene: TRBJ2-7
CDR3 DNA: TGTGCCAGCAGACGCGGACAGCCCTACGAGCAGTACTTC
CDR3 protein: CASRRGQPYEQYF

V gene: TRBV6-1
CDR3 length: 14
clone size: .
D gene: .
J gene: TRBJ1-2
CDR3 DNA: TGTGCCAGCATTCGAAACGGGGCTAACTATGGCTACACCTTC
CDR3 protein: CASIRNGANYGYTF

V gene: TRBV19
CDR3 length: 14
clone size: .
D gene: .
J gene: TRBJ2-7
CDR3 DNA: TGTGCCAGTAGTCTCCAACCGGGAACCTACGAGCAGTACTTC
CDR3 protein: CASSLQPGTYEQYF

V gene: TRBV20-1
CDR3 length: 11
clone size: .
D gene: .
J gene: TRBJ2-7
CDR3 DNA: TGCAGTGCTTCCCAGGGTTACGAGCAGTACTTC
CDR3 protein: CSASQGYEQYF

V gene: TRBV2
CDR3 length: 15
clone size: .
D gene: TRBD1
J gene: TRBJ1-2
CDR3 DNA: TGTGCCAGCGGAGATTGGGACAGGGGTTATAGTGGCTACACCTTC
CDR3 protein: CASGDWDRGYSGYTF

V gene: TRBV7-9
CDR3 length: 13
clone size: .
D gene: .
J gene: TRBJ1-5
CDR3 DNA: TGTGCCAGCGCTCGTGGCATTAACCAGCCCCAGCATTTT
CDR3 protein: CASARGINQPQHF

V gene: TRBV11-2
CDR3 length: 15
clone size: .
D gene: .
J gene: TRBJ2-7
CDR3 DNA: TGTGCCAGCAGCTTAGGCCCTACCATCTCCTACGAGCAGTACTTC
CDR3 protein: CASSLGPTISYEQYF

V gene: TRBV7-2
CDR3 length: 18
clone size: .
D gene: TRBD2
J gene: TRBJ2-7
CDR3 DNA: TGTGCCAGCAGTCTACCGGGACTAGCGGGAGGCCAATCCTACGAGCAGTACTTC
CDR3 protein: CASSLPGLAGGQSYEQYF

V gene: TRBV5-6
CDR3 length: 12
clone size: .
D gene: .
J gene: TRBJ2-7
CDR3 DNA: TGTGCCAGCAGCTTCAGGACCTACGAGCAGTACTTC
CDR3 protein: CASSFRTYEQYF

V gene: TRBV7-9
CDR3 length: 15
clone size: .
D gene: TRBD2
J gene: TRBJ2-7
CDR3 DNA: TGTGCCAGCAGCGTGACTAGCGGGAGGGCGTACGAGCAGTACTTC
CDR3 protein: CASSVTSGRAYEQYF

V gene: TRBV27
CDR3 length: 14
clone size: .
D gene: TRBD1
J gene: TRBJ2-7
CDR3 DNA: TGTGCCAGCAGTTCGGACAGGGGCAGACACGAGCAGTACTTC
CDR3 protein: CASSSDRGRHEQYF

V gene: TRBV19
CDR3 length: 13
clone size: few
D gene: TRBD1
J gene: TRBJ1-3
CDR3 DNA: TGTGCCAGTTCCGGGACAGGATTAAACACCATATATTTT
CDR3 protein: CASSGTGLNTIYF

V gene: TRBV11-2
CDR3 length: 16
clone size: .
D gene: TRBD2
J gene: TRBJ2-2
CDR3 DNA: TGTGCCAGCAGCTTAGCGGGAGGGCCGGACACCGGGGAGCTGTTTTTT
CDR3 protein: CASSLAGGPDTGELFF